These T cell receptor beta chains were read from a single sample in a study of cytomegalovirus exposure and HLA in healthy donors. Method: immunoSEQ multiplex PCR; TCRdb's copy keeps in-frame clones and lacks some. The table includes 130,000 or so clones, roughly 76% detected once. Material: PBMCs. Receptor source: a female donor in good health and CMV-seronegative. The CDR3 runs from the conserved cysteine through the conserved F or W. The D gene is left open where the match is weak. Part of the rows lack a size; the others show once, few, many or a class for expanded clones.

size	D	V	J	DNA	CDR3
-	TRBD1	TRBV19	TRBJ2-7	TGTGCCAGTAGTATCATTAGGGACAGGACCTACGAGCAGTACTTC	CASSIIRDRTYEQYF
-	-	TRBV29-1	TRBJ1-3	TGCAGCGTTGTCCGGGATGGAAACACCATATATTTT	CSVVRDGNTIYF
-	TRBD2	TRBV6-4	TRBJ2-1	TGTGCCAGCAGACCTGCGGGGGGACCTAACAATGAGCAGTTCTTC	CASRPAGGPNNEQFF
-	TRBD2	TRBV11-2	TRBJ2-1	TGTGCCAGCAGCTCCCGCGGGCCTAGCGGGAGTCTAGATGAGCAGTTCTTC	CASSSRGPSGSLDEQFF
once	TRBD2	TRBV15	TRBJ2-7	TGTGCCACCAGGTTAGCGGGAGGTGAGTCCTACGAGCAGTACTTC	CATRLAGGESYEQYF
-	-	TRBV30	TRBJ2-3	TGTGCCCGGGGGGATACGCAGTATTTT	CARGDTQYF
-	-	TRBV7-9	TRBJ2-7	TGTGCCAGCAGCTTAGAGGGGGTCGAGCAGTACTTC	CASSLEGVEQYF
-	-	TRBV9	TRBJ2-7	TGTGCCAGCAGCGTCAGGGGTAAGGGACCAAGCGAGCAGTACTTC	CASSVRGKGPSEQYF
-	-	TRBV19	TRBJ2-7	TGTGCCACCACAGGGACGATTGGGTCCTACGAGCAGTACTTC	CATTGTIGSYEQYF
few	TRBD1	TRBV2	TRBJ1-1	TGTGCCAGCAGTGAGGGACAGGGAGGGTATGGCACTGAAGCTTTCTTT	CASSEGQGGYGTEAFF
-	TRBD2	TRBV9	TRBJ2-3	TGTGCCAGCAGCGTAGACGGGACTAGCGGGGTCACAGATACGCAGTATTTT	CASSVDGTSGVTDTQYF
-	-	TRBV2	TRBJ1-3	TGTGCCAGCAGCCGAGGGGGCTCTGGAAACACCATATATTTT	CASSRGGSGNTIYF
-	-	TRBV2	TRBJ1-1	TGTGCCAGCAGTGAAGCTGGGTGGGCGATAGAAGCTTTCTTT	CASSEAGWAIEAFF
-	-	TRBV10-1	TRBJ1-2	TGCGCCAGCAGTGAATGCCGGGTAAGAAGTGTCGGGGACACCTTC	CASSECRVRSVGDTF
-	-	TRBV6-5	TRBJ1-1	TGTGCCAGCAGCCGGACAGTCATGAACACTGAAGCTTTCTTT	CASSRTVMNTEAFF
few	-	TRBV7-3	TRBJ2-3	TGTGCCAGCAGCCGTATTACAGATACGCAGTATTTT	CASSRITDTQYF
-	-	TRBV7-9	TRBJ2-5	TGTGCCAGCAGCTTGAGGGAAAGCGAGACCCAGTACTTC	CASSLRESETQYF
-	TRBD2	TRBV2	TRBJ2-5	TGTGCCAGCAGTCCTAGCGGGGAGCATTACGAGACCCAGTACTTC	CASSPSGEHYETQYF
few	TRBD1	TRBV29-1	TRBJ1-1	TGCACCGCCCTGACAGGGGGCTGGGCCTATGGAGATATCACTGAAGCTTTCTTT	CTALTGGWAYGDITEAFF
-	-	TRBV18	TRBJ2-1	TGTGCCAGCTCACCGAGGGATGAGCAGTTCTTC	CASSPRDEQFF
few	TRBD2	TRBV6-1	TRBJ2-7	TGTGCCAGCAGTACAAACGGGGGGGCTGGGTACGAGCAGTACTTC	CASSTNGGAGYEQYF
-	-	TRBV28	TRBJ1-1	TGTGCCAGCAGTTCGAGGAGGGGATCGGCTGAAGCTTTCTTT	CASSSRRGSAEAFF
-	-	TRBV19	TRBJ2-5	TGTGCCAGTAGTCGCGATCAGGGTGGAGAGACCCAGTACTTC	CASSRDQGGETQYF
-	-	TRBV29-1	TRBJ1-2	TGCCACGCCGGGGGCTACACCTTC	CHAGGYTF
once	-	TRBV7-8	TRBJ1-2	TGTGCCAGCAGCTCTGCCCGCCCAGGGAAGTCATTCGCTGTCAACTATGGCTACACCTTC	CASSSARPGKSFAVNYGYTF
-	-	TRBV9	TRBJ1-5	TGTGCCAGCAGCGTAGAAGCGGGCAATCAGCCCCAGCATTTT	CASSVEAGNQPQHF
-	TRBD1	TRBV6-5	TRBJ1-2	TGTGCCAGCAGTACACGGACAGGGGCGAGCTATGGCTACACCTTC	CASSTRTGASYGYTF
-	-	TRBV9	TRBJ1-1	TGTGCCAGCAGCGTTGGGGGGAGCACTGAAGCTTTCTTT	CASSVGGSTEAFF
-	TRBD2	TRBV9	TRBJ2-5	TGTGCCAGCAGCGTTGGTGGGACTAGCGGGGGGTGGACCCAGTACTTC	CASSVGGTSGGWTQYF
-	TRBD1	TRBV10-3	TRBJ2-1	TGTGCCATCAGGCCGGGACAGGCCCTACGGGAGCAGTTCTTC	CAIRPGQALREQFF
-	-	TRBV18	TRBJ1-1	TGTGCCAGCTCACCAGCGGGGCGCCTCCGTGACACTGAAGCTTTCTTT	CASSPAGRLRDTEAFF
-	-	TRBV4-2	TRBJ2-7	TGTGCCAGCAGCCAAGCCTCAGGGGGGTCCTACGAGCAGTACTTC	CASSQASGGSYEQYF
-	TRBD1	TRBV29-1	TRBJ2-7	TGCAGCGTTGCCACGGCGGGGGGGACAGGGGGAACCTACGAGCAGTACTTC	CSVATAGGTGGTYEQYF
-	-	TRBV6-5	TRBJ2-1	TGTGCCAGCAGTTTCCAAGAGAGCTCCTACAATGAGCAGTTCTTC	CASSFQESSYNEQFF
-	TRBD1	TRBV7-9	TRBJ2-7	TGTGCCAGCAGCTTAGCGACCGGGACAGGAACACCTCCTGGCGAGCAGTACTTC	CASSLATGTGTPPGEQYF
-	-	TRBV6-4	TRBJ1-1	TGTGCCAGCAGCCCGACAGGGAACACTGAAGCTTTCTTT	CASSPTGNTEAFF
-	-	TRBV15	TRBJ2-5	TGTGCCACCAGCAGCGGCCGGGAGGGGGCTCAAGAGACCCAGTACTTC	CATSSGREGAQETQYF
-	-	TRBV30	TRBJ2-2	TGTGCCTGCACCCGGGGAAAGGTCAACACCGGGGAGCTGTTTTTT	CACTRGKVNTGELFF
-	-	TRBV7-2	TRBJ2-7	TGTGCCAGCAGCTCCGACCTAGGGGGTCCCTACGAGCAGTACTTC	CASSSDLGGPYEQYF
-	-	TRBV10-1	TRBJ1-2	TGCGCCAACGACACCTTAGAGGGCTACACCTTC	CANDTLEGYTF